The clone carrying this T cell receptor (beta chain) was seen a few times. Its antigen is currently unknown. The sample comes from a study of response to subunit inactivated influenza vaccine. Notes on the study in general: There was a suggestion from the authors that each seasonal influenza vaccination recruits few new T cells.

TCRdb called the RT-PCR reads again in MiXCR, with one record for every CDR3 protein. Among 450,000 to 550,000 distinct CDR3 sequences, approximately 24% were seen once, and the ten largest hold over 1.5%. Germline-derived CDR1 and CDR2 are MDHEN and SYDVKM. V lost 6 bases and J lost 0, with 9 bases in between. The CDR3 runs to 13 residues. Specimen: CD4+ T cells sorted from PBMCs, collected less than 6 days after vaccination. The origin of this receptor is a man over 45 who received an inactivated influenza vaccine. This chain uses TRBV28 with TRBJ2-7; D is unclear. Here the CDR3 reads CASSRPLSYEQYF. The CDR3 DNA sequence: TGTGCCAGCAGCCGGCCACTCTCCTACGAGCAGTACTTC.